This entry lists 3 T cell receptor beta chains sequenced from one sample in a study of beta chain features in type 1 diabetes. Notes on the study in general: Among all four CD4+ subsets, Type 1 diabetes patients had TCRB CDR3s that were moderately but significantly shorter.

What was sequenced were expressed TCRB transcripts, since all of the isolated RNA had been reverse transcribed. Sequenced by immunoSEQ multiplex PCR; TCRdb stores in-frame clones only, minus some. Counted here are hundreds of thousands of clones, about an eighth occurring once; the ten biggest clones make up less than 0.025%. Their cognate antigens are unknown. Sequencing was carried out using naive CD4+ T cells from blood. The receptors were sampled from a man younger than 35 with type 1 diabetes.

V gene TRBV5-6 combines with J gene TRBJ2-7; the D is unclear. CDR3 size: 12 residues. Trimming took 3 bases from V and 1 from J, leaving 5 bases between them. CDR1 and CDR2 (germline): SGHDT, YYEEEE. CDR3: CASSSYSYEQYF. In DNA, the CDR3 is TGTGCCAGCAGCTCCTATTCCTACGAGCAGTACTTC.

V is TRBV5-5 and J is TRBJ1-1; no firm D call. Trimming stripped 4 bases from V and 1 base from J, with 17 bases between. The CDR3 has 16 amino acids. CDR1 and CDR2 (germline): SGHKS, YYEKEE (reference sequence). CDR3 nucleotide sequence: TGTGCCAGCAGCCAGGACCAGACGGCCTCGAACACTGAAGCTTTCTTT. This gives the protein CASSQDQTASNTEAFF.

The rearrangement links TRBV7-8 to TRBJ1-2; 8 bases line up with TRBD1. V was pared by 5 bases and J by 4 bases, with 9 bases of the junction left unmatched. Germline CDR1 SGHVS, CDR2 FQNEAQ. There are 15 residues in the CDR3. The CDR3 region is CASSPRDRGGYGYTF. The DNA of the CDR3 is TGTGCCAGCAGCCCCCGAGACAGGGGAGGCTATGGCTACACCTTC.